This T cell receptor beta chain was identified during a study of cytomegalovirus exposure and HLA in healthy donors. Study-wide findings and caveats: Using a false discovery rate of 0.05, a later analysis showed that around 16,000 TCR beta sequences were associated with HLA alleles. Per a later analysis, HLA-associated TCR beta chains showed more clonal expansion than other, equally common TCR beta chains. Cytomegalovirus-associated TCR beta chains were listed, numbering some 180.

The CDR3 is 18 residues long. Looked up from germline, CDR1 is LGHNA and CDR2 is YSLEER. The primer mix had 60 Vbeta and 13 Jbeta primers. In the original analysis: A later analysis tallied approximately 87 million unique TCR beta chains, some 10 million of them shared. Sequencing was performed with immunoSEQ multiplex PCR; in TCRdb, only in-frame clones are kept and a portion is missing. Clone size and the V and J calls come from that table; the DNA yielded D and trimming. The sample holds approximately 110,000 clones. A note on this clone: Its target is unknown.

Sequenced: PBMCs. This TCR derives from a man aged 35 to 55 in good health and CMV-seropositive. The chain recombines TRBV4-3 with TRBJ2-5; the match to TRBD2 covers 9 bases. The J call could be wrong; TRBJ2-7 is a better fit for the DNA end. CDR3 bases: TGCGCCAGCAGCCAAGATCTCGGACTAGCGACCGACTCCTACGAGCAGTACTTC. Protein sequence: CASSQDLGLATDSYEQYF.